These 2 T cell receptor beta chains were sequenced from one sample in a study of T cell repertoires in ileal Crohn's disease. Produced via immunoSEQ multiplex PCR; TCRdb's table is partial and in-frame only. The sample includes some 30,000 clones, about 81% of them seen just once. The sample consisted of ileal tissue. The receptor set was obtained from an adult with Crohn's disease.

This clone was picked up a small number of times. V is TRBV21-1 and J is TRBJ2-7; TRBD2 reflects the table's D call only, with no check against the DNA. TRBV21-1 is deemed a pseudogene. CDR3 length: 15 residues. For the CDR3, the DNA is TGTGCCAGCAGCAAAGGACCGCGGAGCTCCTACGAGCAGTACTTC. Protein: CASSKGPRSSYEQYF.

The CDR3 region is CASTYSALLYGYTF. The DNA of the CDR3 is TGTGCCAGTACCTACAGTGCTCTGCTCTATGGCTACACCTTC. This rearrangement joins TRBV19 to TRBJ1-2; D is uncertain. The CDR3 sequence is 14 residues long. V shed 7 bases and J shed 4 bases, with 16 bases lying between them. Germline CDR1 and CDR2: LNHDA and SQIVND (reference sequence). Looking up the rest from reference TRBV19 and TRBJ1-2 gives the full variable domain: DGGITQSPKYLFRKEGQNVTLSCEQNLNHDAMYWYRQDPGQGLRLIYYSQIVNDFQKGDIAEGYSVSREKKESFPLTVTSAQKNPTAFYLCASTYSALLYGYTFGSGTRLTVV.